The 21 T cell receptor beta chains reported below all come from one sample, sequenced in a study of blood T cell repertoires in COVID-19. Assay: immunoSEQ multiplex PCR; the TCRdb copy retains only in-frame clones and omits some. The sample has 85,000 to 90,000 clones, approximately 87% seen once; the top ten hold 1.1%. Sample: peripheral blood. These receptors were collected from a human donor in a cohort sampled during active COVID-19.

The chain links TRBV2 to TRBJ1-1; weak D call: TRBD1 (6 bases). In germline, CDR1 is SNHLY, CDR2 FYNNEI. V lost 5 bases and J lost 10, with 20 bases in between. The CDR3 length is 14 residues. CDR3 sequence: CASSLLITSGVAFF. CDR3 in DNA: TGTGCCAGCAGTCTTTTAATTACGTCAGGGGTAGCTTTCTTT.

The chain has TRBV6-5 and TRBJ2-4; 7 positions agree with TRBD2. V trimming: 5 bases; J trimming: 10 bases; junction bases outside the gene matches: 8. The CDR3 contains 13 residues. Germline V CDR1 and CDR2: MNHEY, SVGAGI. This CDR3 reads CASSPLVGGIQYF. CDR3 in DNA: TGTGCCAGCAGTCCTCTTGTGGGGGGGATTCAGTACTTC.

The chain recombines TRBV4-1 with TRBJ2-2; D ambiguous. In germline, CDR1 is MGHRA, CDR2 YSYEKL. Trimming removed 1 base at V and 5 bases at J, with 8 bases between. The CDR3 totals 14 residues. CDR3 nucleotide sequence: TGCGCCAGCAGCCAAGGCGGCCAAACCGGGGAGCTGTTTTTT. Translated, it gives CASSQGGQTGELFF.

The chain is built from TRBV5-1 and TRBJ1-1, with D unclear. V dropped 0 bases and J dropped 0 bases, with 6 bases sitting between them. Germline-derived CDR1 and CDR2 are SGHRS and YFSETQ. The CDR3 loop spans 14 amino acids. CDR3: CASSLDQMNTEAFF. CDR3 in DNA: TGCGCCAGCAGCTTGGATCAGATGAACACTGAAGCTTTCTTT. Filled out from reference TRBV5-1 and TRBJ1-1, the complete variable domain reads KAGVTQTPRYLIKTRGQQVTLSCSPISGHRSVSWYQQTPGQGLQFLFEYFSETQRNKGNFPGRFSGRQFSNSRSEMNVSTLELGDSALYLCASSLDQMNTEAFFGQGTRLTVV.

The V gene is TRBV9, the J gene TRBJ2-1; no firm D call. This CDR3 has 15 amino acids. Germline-derived CDR1 and CDR2 are SGDLS and YYNGEE. Trimming cost V 4 bases and J 6 bases, with 17 bases left between them. The CDR3 bases are TGTGCCAGCAGCCCCCTCGGCGAGGTGGGCAATGAGCAGTTCTTC. Translating it yields CASSPLGEVGNEQFF.

The chain joins TRBV4-1 to TRBJ2-1; a weak D match, TRBD2 (5 bases). Germline lookup yields CDR1 MGHRA and CDR2 YSYEKL. The CDR3 contains 16 residues. V lost 3 bases to trimming and J lost 6 bases, with 18 bases between them. CDR3 amino acids: CASSHTGEGLANEQFF. The DNA of the CDR3 is TGCGCCAGCAGCCATACGGGTGAGGGCCTGGCCAATGAGCAGTTCTTC.

This clone occurred a few times. The chain has TRBV11-2 and TRBJ1-6; D perhaps matches TRBD1 (5 bases). Trimming removed 4 bases at V and 9 bases at J, with 13 bases between. The CDR3 length is 14 residues. Germline CDR1 SGHAT, CDR2 FQNNGV. This CDR3 is CASSYPGEGSPLHF. The CDR3 DNA follows: TGTGCCAGCAGCTACCCGGGGGAAGGTTCACCCCTCCACTTT.

The sample holds a few counts of this clone. This rearrangement joins TRBV20-1 to TRBJ2-1, with a possible D match to TRBD2 (5 bases). The CDR3 loop spans 11 amino acids. Germline CDR1 and CDR2: DFQATT and SNEGSKA (reference sequence). V lost 2 bases, J lost 9 bases, and 8 bases lay in between. CDR3 coding DNA: TGCAGTGCTAGACAGGCGGGTGAGCAGTTCTTC. The encoded protein is CSARQAGEQFF.

The rearrangement links TRBV19 to TRBJ2-1; 9 bases align to TRBD2. From germline, CDR1 is LNHDA and CDR2 SQIVND (reference sequence). The CDR3 has 16 residues. Trimming removed 0 bases from V and 2 bases from J; junction bases left unmatched: 2. The CDR3 sequence is CASSIDRGRAYNEQFF. The CDR3 region has the DNA TGTGCCAGTAGTATAGATCGCGGGAGGGCCTACAATGAGCAGTTCTTC.

A few counts support this clone. The chain recombines TRBV5-1 with TRBJ2-1; D is unclear. CDR3 length equals 14 residues. Germline V gene sequence: CDR1 SGHRS, CDR2 YFSETQ. V dropped 0 bases and J dropped 5 bases, with 9 bases sitting between them. The CDR3 DNA reads TGCGCCAGCAGCTTGGACTCGCGAGACAATGAGCAGTTCTTC. Translation: CASSLDSRDNEQFF. Using reference TRBV5-1 and TRBJ2-1 for the parts outside the CDR3, the full variable domain is KAGVTQTPRYLIKTRGQQVTLSCSPISGHRSVSWYQQTPGQGLQFLFEYFSETQRNKGNFPGRFSGRQFSNSRSEMNVSTLELGDSALYLCASSLDSRDNEQFFGPGTRLTVL.

The gene calls are TRBV27 and TRBJ2-7; a possible D gene is TRBD2 (5 bases). This CDR3 comprises 17 residues. V shed 5 bases and J shed 1 base, with 21 bases lying between them. Germline assignment: CDR1 MNHEY and CDR2 SMNVEV (reference sequence). The CDR3 loop reads CASSTPRSGSGSYEQYF. The CDR3 coding sequence is TGTGCCAGCAGTACCCCTAGGTCGGGGTCGGGATCCTACGAGCAGTACTTC.

As for this clone: An end of the junction differs from the germline gene, which may be a read error. The V gene is TRBV11-2, the J gene TRBJ2-7, with 11 bases that match TRBD2. Germline V lookup: CDR1 SGHAT, CDR2 FQNNGV. The CDR3 sequence is 15 residues long. CDR3 loop: CASTLSGTSGYEQYF. CDR3 DNA: TGTGCCAGCACCTTATCCGGGACTAGCGGTTACGAGCAGTACTTC. Full variable domain (remainder filled in from reference TRBV11-2 and TRBJ2-7): EAGVAQSPRYKIIEKRQSVAFWCNPISGHATLYWYQQILGQGPKLLIQFQNNGVVDDSQLPKDRFSAERLKGVDSTLKIQPAKLEDSAVYLCASTLSGTSGYEQYFGPGTRLTVT.

The rearrangement joins TRBV30 to TRBJ1-3; D call uncertain. This CDR3 comprises 13 residues. Per the germline V gene, CDR1 is GTSNPN and CDR2 is SVGIG (reference sequence). Trimming removed 8 bases from V and 0 bases from J, with 11 bases in between. The CDR3 sequence is CALRSPSGNTIYF. For the CDR3, the DNA is TGTGCCCTGCGGTCACCCTCTGGAAACACCATATATTTT.

This clone was detected only once. The V call is TRBV5-6, the J call TRBJ1-1; D might be TRBD1 (6 bases). From germline, CDR1 is SGHDT and CDR2 YYEEEE. The CDR3 consists of 13 residues. The V end lost 3 bases, the J end lost 11 bases, and 17 bases lay between the germline ends. CDR3 protein: CASSSSGQPSAFF. The CDR3 nucleotides read TGTGCCAGCAGCTCCTCGGGACAACCCAGTGCTTTCTTT.

The chain uses TRBV7-3 and TRBJ2-1; 14 nucleotides agree with TRBD2. Germline CDR1 reads SGHTA; CDR2 reads FQGTGA. Germline trimming cut 5 bases from V and 4 bases from J; bases unmatched to any gene: 16. The CDR3 has 20 amino acids. The CDR3 is CASSPAGTSGSRGSYNEQFF. Here the CDR3 DNA reads TGTGCCAGCAGCCCAGCCGGGACTAGCGGGAGCCGAGGTTCGTACAATGAGCAGTTCTTC.

The V gene is TRBV3-1 (or the pseudogene TRBV3-2), the J gene TRBJ2-6, with D tentatively TRBD2 (5 bases). CDR3 length equals 20 residues. V was pared by 5 bases and J by 0 bases, with 23 bases between. CDR1 and CDR2 from the germline V gene are LGHDT and YNNKEL (reference sequence). CDR3 coding DNA: TGTGCCAGCAGCTACGGAGTTAAGCGGAGATGGAGCTCTGGGGCCAACGTCCTGACTTTC. This sequence encodes CASSYGVKRRWSSGANVLTF.

This chain uses TRBV5-1 with TRBJ2-5; maybe TRBD1 (6 bases). The V gene's germline CDR1 is SGHRS and CDR2 YFSETQ. CDR3 length: 15 residues. V was shortened by 0 bases and J by 0 bases, with 9 bases between the two germline ends. The chain's CDR3 is CASSLAGTNQETQYF. The CDR3 DNA reads as TGCGCCAGCAGCTTGGCCGGGACAAACCAAGAGACCCAGTACTTC.

V and J are TRBV18 and TRBJ1-3; no clear D. Germline values: CDR1 KGHSH, CDR2 LQKENI. V shed 6 bases and J shed 0 bases, with 12 bases lying between them. The CDR3 is 15 residues long. The CDR3 protein is CASSPEALSGNTIYF. CDR3 coding DNA: TGTGCCAGCTCCCCAGAAGCACTCTCTGGAAACACCATATATTTT.

The V call is TRBV28, the J call TRBJ2-1; 11 nucleotides match TRBD2. The length of the CDR3 is 15 residues. Germline loops: CDR1 MDHEN, CDR2 SYDVKM. V was clipped by 7 bases and J by 3 bases; unmatched bases: 5. For the CDR3, the DNA is TGTGCCAGCAAACTAGCGGGGGTAGTCTACAATGAGCAGTTCTTC. Its translation: CASKLAGVVYNEQFF.

The V and J genes are TRBV25-1 and TRBJ1-2; D not resolved. CDR1 and CDR2 (germline): MGHDK, SYGVNS. The CDR3 spans 13 residues. V lost 1 base, J lost 8 bases, and 11 bases lay in between. The CDR3 sequence: CASSESAALGYTF. The CDR3 nucleotides are TGTGCCAGCAGTGAATCAGCGGCCTTGGGCTACACCTTC.

The chain employs TRBV5-5 and TRBJ1-2, with a possible D match to TRBD1 (6 bases). The CDR3 spans 14 residues. Germline assignment: CDR1 SGHKS and CDR2 YYEKEE (reference sequence). V was trimmed by 0 bases and J by 7 bases, leaving 13 bases between them. The CDR3 region is CASSLEQGYPGYTF. The CDR3 nucleotides read TGTGCCAGCAGCTTGGAACAGGGCTACCCTGGCTACACCTTC.